The following is a T cell receptor (beta chain) sequence with its context. Antigen specificity is unknown. The data originate from a study of vaccination and CD4 T cells after COVID-19. Looking at the study overall: There were six male and four female convalescents, and two of them were Hispanic. Points from the study as a whole: From a median of about 21 to 40, SARS-CoV-2-reactive clonotypes increased, though not significantly.

Germline loops: CDR1 SGDLS, CDR2 YYNGEE. V lost 3 bases to trimming and J lost 6 bases, with 9 bases between them. This CDR3 has 12 amino acids. Stated treatment: roughly ten-day PBMC culture with coronavirus spike peptide pools or control peptides (ViraFEST assay). Once obtained from cultured CD4+ T cells, the DNA was sequenced using the Oncomine TCR Beta short-read assay. Genomic DNA from cultured CD4+ T cells was extracted. Each CDR3 protein is one row after TCRdb ran MiXCR on the PCR reads. This table holds around 11,000 distinct CDR3 sequences, about 25% found once. The gene calls are TRBV9 and TRBJ1-2; no definite D call. The source material was CD4+ T cells from blood, cultured in vitro, sampled after SARS-CoV-2 vaccination. The source of this sequence is a human donor who had recovered from COVID-19. CDR3 DNA sequence: TGTGCCAGCAGCGCTTACACCGATGGCTACACCTTC. Protein product: CASSAYTDGYTF.